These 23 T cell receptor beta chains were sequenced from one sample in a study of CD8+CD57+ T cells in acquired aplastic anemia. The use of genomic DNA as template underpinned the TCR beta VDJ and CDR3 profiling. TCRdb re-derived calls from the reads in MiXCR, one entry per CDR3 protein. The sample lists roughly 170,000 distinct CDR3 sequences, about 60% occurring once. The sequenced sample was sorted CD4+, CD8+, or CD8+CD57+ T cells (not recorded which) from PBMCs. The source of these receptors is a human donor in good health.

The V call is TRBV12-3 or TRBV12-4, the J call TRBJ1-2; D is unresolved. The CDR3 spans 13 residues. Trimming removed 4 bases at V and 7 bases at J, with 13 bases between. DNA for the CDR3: TGTGCCAGCAGTTATAACGACCTTCGTGGCTACACCTTC. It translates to CASSYNDLRGYTF.

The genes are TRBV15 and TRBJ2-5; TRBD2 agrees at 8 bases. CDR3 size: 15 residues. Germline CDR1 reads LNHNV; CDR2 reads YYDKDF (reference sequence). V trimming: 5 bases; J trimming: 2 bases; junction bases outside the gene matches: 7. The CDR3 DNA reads TGTGCCACCAGCGTCAGCGGGAGTAGACAAGAGACCCAGTACTTC. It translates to CATSVSGSRQETQYF.

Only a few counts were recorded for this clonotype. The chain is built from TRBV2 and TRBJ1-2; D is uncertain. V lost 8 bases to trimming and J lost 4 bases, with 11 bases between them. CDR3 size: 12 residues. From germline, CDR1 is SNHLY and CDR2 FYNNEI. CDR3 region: CASAPGTYGYTF. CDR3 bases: TGTGCCAGCGCTCCCGGCACCTATGGCTACACCTTC.

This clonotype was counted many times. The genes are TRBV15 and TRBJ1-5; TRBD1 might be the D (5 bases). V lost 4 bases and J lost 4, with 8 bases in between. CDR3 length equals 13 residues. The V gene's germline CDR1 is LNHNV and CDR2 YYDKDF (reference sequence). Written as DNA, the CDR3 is TGTGCCACCAGCATGGGGGTAAATCAGCCCCAGCATTTT. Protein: CATSMGVNQPQHF. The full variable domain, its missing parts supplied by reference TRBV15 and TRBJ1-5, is DAMVIQNPRYQVTQFGKPVTLSCSQTLNHNVMYWYQQKSSQAPKLLFHYYDKDFNNEADTPDNFQSRRPNTSFCFLDIRSPGLGDTAMYLCATSMGVNQPQHFGDGTRLSIL.

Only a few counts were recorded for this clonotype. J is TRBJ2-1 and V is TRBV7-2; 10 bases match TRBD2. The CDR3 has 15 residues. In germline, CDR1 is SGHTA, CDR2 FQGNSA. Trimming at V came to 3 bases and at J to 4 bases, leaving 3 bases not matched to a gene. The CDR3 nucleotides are TGTGCCAGCAGCTTGGCAGCGGGGGGGTACAATGAGCAGTTCTTC. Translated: CASSLAAGGYNEQFF.

CDR3 DNA sequence: TGCAGTGCTAGAGGTTCGGACTTCAATTCACCCCTCCACTTT. Its translation: CSARGSDFNSPLHF. The chain uses TRBV20-1 and TRBJ1-6; D remains unclear. The germline gives CDR1 DFQATT, CDR2 SNEGSKA (reference sequence). V shed 1 base and J shed 7 bases, with 11 bases lying between them. This CDR3 has 14 residues.

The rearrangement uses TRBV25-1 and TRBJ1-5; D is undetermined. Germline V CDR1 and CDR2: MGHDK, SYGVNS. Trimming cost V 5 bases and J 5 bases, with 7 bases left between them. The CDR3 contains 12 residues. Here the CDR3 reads CASSSLDQPQHF. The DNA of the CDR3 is TGTGCCAGCAGTTCCCTTGATCAGCCCCAGCATTTT.

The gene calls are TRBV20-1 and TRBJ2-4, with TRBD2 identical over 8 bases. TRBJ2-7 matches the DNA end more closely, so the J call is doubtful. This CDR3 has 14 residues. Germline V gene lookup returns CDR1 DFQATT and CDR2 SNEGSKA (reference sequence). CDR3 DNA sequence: TGCAGTGCTAGTGGGGCTAGCGGGTTATACGAGCAGTACTTC. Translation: CSASGASGLYEQYF.

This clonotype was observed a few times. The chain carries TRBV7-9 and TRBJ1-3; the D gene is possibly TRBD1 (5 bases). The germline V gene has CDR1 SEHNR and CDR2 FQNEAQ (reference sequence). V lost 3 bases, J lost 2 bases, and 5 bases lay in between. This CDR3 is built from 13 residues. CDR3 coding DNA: TGTGCCAGCAGCTTGGACACTGGAAACACCATATATTTT. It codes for CASSLDTGNTIYF.

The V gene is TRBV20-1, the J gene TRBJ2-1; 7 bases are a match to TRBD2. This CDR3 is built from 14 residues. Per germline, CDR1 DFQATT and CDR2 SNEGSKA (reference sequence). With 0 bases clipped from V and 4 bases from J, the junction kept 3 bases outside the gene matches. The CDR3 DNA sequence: TGCAGTGCTAGAGAGCTAGCGGATTACAATGAGCAGTTCTTC. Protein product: CSARELADYNEQFF.

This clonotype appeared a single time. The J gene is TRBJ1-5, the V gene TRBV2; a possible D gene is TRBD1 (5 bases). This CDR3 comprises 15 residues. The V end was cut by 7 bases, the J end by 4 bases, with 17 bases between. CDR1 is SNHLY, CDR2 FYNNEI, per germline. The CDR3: CASTGPQGENQPQHF. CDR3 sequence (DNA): TGTGCCAGCACGGGGCCCCAGGGTGAAAATCAGCCCCAGCATTTT.

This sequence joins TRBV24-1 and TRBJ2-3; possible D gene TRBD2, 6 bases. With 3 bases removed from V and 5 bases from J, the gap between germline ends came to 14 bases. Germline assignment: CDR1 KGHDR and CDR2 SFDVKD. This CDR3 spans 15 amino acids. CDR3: CATSDPLTAGDTQYF. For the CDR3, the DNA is TGTGCCACCAGTGATCCACTCACAGCGGGAGATACGCAGTATTTT.

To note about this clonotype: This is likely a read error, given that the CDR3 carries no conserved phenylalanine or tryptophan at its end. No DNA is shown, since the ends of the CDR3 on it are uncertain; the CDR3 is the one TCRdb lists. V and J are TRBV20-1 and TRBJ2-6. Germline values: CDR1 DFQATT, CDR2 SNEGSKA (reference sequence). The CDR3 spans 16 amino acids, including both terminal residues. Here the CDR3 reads CSARGRILSGANVLVL.

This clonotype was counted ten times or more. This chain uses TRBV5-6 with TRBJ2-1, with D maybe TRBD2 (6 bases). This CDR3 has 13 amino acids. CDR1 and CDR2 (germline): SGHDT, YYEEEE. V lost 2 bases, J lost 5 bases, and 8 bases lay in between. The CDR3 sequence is CASSFGLNNEQFF. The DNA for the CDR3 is TGTGCCAGCAGCTTCGGACTAAACAATGAGCAGTTCTTC.

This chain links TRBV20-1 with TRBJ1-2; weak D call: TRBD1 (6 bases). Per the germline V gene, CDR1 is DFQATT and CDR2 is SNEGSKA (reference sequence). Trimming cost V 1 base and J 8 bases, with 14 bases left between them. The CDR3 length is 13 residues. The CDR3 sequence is CSARGTQGYGYTF. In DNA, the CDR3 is TGCAGTGCTAGAGGGACACAGGGTTACGGCTACACCTTC.

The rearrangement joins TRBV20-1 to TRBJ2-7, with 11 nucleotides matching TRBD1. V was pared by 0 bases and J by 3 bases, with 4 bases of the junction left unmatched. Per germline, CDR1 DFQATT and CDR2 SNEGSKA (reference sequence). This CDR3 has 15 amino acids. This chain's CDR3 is CSARDLGTGGYEQYF. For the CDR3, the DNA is TGCAGTGCTAGAGATCTCGGGACAGGGGGCTACGAGCAGTACTTC.

The CDR3 DNA reads as TGTGCCAGCAGCCTCGACCCATACTCCTACGAGCAGTACTTC. Encoded protein: CASSLDPYSYEQYF. The chain employs TRBV7-9 and TRBJ2-7; D is unresolved. Germline lookup yields CDR1 SEHNR and CDR2 FQNEAQ (reference sequence). The CDR3 consists of 14 residues. V was cut by 5 bases and J by 0 bases, with 11 bases left in between.

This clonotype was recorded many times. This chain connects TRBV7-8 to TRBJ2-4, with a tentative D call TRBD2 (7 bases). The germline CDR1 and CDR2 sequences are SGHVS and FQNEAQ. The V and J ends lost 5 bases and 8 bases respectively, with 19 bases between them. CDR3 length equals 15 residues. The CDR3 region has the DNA TGTGCCAGCAGCGACCCTCGGGGGGCAAGTGACATTCAGTACTTC. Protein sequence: CASSDPRGASDIQYF.

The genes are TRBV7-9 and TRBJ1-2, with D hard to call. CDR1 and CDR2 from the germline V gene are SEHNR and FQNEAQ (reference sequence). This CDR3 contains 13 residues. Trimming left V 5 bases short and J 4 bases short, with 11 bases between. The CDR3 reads CASSQARSYGYTF. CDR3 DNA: TGTGCCAGCAGCCAAGCGCGGTCCTATGGCTACACCTTC.

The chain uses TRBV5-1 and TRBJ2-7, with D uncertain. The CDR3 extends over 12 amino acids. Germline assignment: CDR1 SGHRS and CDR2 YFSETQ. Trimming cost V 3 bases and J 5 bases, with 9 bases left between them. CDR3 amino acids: CASSSDTHEQYF. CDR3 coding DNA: TGCGCCAGCAGCTCCGATACCCACGAGCAGTACTTC.

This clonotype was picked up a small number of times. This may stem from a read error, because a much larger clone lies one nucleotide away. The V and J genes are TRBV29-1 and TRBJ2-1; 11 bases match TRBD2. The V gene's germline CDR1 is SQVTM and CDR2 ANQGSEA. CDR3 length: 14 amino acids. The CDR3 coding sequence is TGCAGCGGGGGAACTAGCGGGAGATACAATGGGCAGTTCTTC. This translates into CSGGTSGRYNGQFF.

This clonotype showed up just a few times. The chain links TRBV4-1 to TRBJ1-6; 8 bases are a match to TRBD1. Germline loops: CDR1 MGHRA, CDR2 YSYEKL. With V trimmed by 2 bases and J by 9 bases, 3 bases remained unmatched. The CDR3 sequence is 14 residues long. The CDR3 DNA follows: TGCGCCAGCAGCCAACCAGGGGGCAGTTCACCCCTCCACTTT. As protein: CASSQPGGSSPLHF.

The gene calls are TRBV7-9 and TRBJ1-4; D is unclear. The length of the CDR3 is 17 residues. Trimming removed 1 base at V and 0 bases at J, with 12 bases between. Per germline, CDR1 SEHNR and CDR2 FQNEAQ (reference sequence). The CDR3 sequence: CASSLEGRAATNEKLFF. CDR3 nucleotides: TGTGCCAGCAGCTTAGAAGGCAGAGCAGCAACTAATGAAAAACTGTTTTTT.